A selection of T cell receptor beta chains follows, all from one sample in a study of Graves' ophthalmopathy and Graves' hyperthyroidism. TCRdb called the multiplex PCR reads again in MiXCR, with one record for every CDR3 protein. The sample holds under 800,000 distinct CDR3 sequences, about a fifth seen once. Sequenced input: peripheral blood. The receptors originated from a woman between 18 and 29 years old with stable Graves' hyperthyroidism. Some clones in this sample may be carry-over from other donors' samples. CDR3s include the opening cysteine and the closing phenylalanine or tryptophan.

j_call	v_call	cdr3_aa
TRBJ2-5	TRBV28	CASSLYGVGEETQYF
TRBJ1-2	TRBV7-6	CASTPGQDYGYTF
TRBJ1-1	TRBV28	CASSYTEDTEAFF
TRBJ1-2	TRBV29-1	CSVDSGRSYGYTF
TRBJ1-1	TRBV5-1	CASSSYPGQGTEAFF
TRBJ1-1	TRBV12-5	CASGKQSEAFF
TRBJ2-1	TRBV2	CASSEIAGGRSEKFF
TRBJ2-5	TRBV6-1	CASSQGRWVETQYF
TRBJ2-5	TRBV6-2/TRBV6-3	CASSRGSGYQETQYF
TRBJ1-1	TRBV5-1	CASNLERGNTEAFF
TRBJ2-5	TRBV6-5	CASSYLFLGKETQYF
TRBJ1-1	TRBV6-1	CASSPWSSDTEAFF
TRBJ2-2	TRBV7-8	CASSFRREGYNTGELFF
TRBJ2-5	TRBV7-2	CASSLARAKETQYF
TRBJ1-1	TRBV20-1	CSATTTEITNTEAFF